The 2 T cell receptor beta chains listed next were all sequenced from one sample in a study of blood T cells in healthy people across ages. Together with a sample-barcoded 5' primer, a J-beta primer mix was included in a second PCR lasting roughly 7 to 11 cycles. Each CDR3 protein gets one entry after TCRdb re-called the 5' RACE reads with MiXCR. The sample has hundreds of thousands of distinct CDR3 sequences; about 30% are singletons. Specimen: blood. All receptors derive from a woman aged 80 or over in good health.

This clonotype was recorded many times. The chain carries TRBV24-1 and TRBJ1-2; a weak D match, TRBD1 (6 bases). Germline CDR1 is KGHDR and CDR2 is SFDVKD. The CDR3 has 16 amino acids. V lost 6 bases, J lost 2 bases, and 18 bases lay in between. In DNA, the CDR3 is TGTGCCACCAGTCACCCTACAGGGATAGGCAACTATGGCTACACCTTC. Translated: CATSHPTGIGNYGYTF.

The sample holds many counts of this clonotype. The V and J genes are TRBV9 and TRBJ2-5; D not resolved. V was shortened by 0 bases and J by 7 bases, with 10 bases between the two germline ends. The CDR3 runs 13 residues. Germline CDR1 SGDLS, CDR2 YYNGEE. The CDR3 DNA sequence: TGTGCCAGCAGCGTAGAGACGGGTAGGACCCAGTACTTC. The encoded protein is CASSVETGRTQYF. Together with reference TRBV9 and TRBJ2-5, the CDR3 gives the full variable domain: DSGVTQTPKHLITATGQRVTLRCSPRSGDLSVYWYQQSLDQGLQFLIQYYNGEERAKGNILERFSAQQFPDLHSELNLSSLELGDSALYFCASSVETGRTQYFGPGTRLLVL.